This T cell receptor beta chain was sequenced in a study of beta chain features in type 1 diabetes. General observations from the study: Diminished insertions and augmented deletions at VDJ junctions characterized type 1 diabetes patients. For Type 1 diabetes patients, all four CD4+ subsets carried TCRB CDR3s that were moderately but significantly shorter. Whether TCRB rearrangement is influenced by HLA type went unresolved here.

In the case of this clone: No antigen is known for it.

The sequenced template was cDNA made from the entire isolated RNA. Sequenced by immunoSEQ multiplex PCR; TCRdb stores in-frame clones only, minus some. The sample consists of 900,000 or so clones, roughly 17% of them appearing once. The CDR3 is 18 amino acids. Germline V gene lookup returns CDR1 SGHAT and CDR2 FQNNGV. The V end lost 0 bases, the J end lost 0 bases, and 16 bases lay between the germline ends. Input material: naive CD4+ T cells from blood. This sequence was found in a woman in her late teens or twenties in good health. V gene TRBV11-2 combines with J gene TRBJ2-3, with no clear D. In DNA, the CDR3 is TGTGCCAGCAGCTTAGAACCCCCTAGGCATACTAGCACAGATACGCAGTATTTT. This translates into CASSLEPPRHTSTDTQYF.